This T cell receptor (beta chain) was obtained from a study of shared clonotypes between healthy human individuals. Overall study: A few men and a couple of women, aged 18 to 49, were donors. Whole-study findings and limits: Clonotypes shared by all four donors outscored non-shared clonotypes in generation probability.

Original processing methods: Because ImmunoSEQ provided only junction sequences with no quality scores, the filtering differed. Sequenced by immunoSEQ multiplex PCR; TCRdb stores in-frame clones only, minus some. That table supplies the V and J calls and clone size; D and trimming were determined from the DNA. The data hold fewer than 3 million clones, with about nine tenths observed a single time. This CDR3 is built from 14 residues. Trimming removed 3 bases from V and 12 bases from J, with 20 bases in between. Germline V gives CDR1 MDHEN, CDR2 SYDVKM. The split of CD4+ cells yielded CD45RA+ naive and CD45RA-negative memory subsets. Of note for this clone: What it binds is not known.

This receptor was identified in a man aged 18-30 years in good health. Some clones in this sample may be carry-over from other donors' samples. Source material: naive CD4+ T cells from PBMCs. Documented subset: CD45RA+ positively selected. This chain uses TRBV28 with TRBJ1-1; D not certain. The CDR3 sequence: CASSLDGDQKTSFF. The CDR3 region has the DNA TGTGCCAGCAGTTTGGACGGGGATCAGAAAACATCTTTCTTT.